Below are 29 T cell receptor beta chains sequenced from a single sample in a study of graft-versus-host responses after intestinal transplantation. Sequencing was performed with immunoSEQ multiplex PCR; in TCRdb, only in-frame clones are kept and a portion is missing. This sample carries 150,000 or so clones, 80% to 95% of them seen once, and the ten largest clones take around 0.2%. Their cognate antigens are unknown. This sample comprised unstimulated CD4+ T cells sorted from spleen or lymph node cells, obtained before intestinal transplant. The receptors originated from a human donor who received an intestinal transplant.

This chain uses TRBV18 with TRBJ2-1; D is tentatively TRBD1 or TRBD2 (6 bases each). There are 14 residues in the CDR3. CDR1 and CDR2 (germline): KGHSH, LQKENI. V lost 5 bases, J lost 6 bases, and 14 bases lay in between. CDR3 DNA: TGTGCCAGCTCAGCGGGACTCAGGGGCAATGAGCAGTTCTTC. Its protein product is CASSAGLRGNEQFF.

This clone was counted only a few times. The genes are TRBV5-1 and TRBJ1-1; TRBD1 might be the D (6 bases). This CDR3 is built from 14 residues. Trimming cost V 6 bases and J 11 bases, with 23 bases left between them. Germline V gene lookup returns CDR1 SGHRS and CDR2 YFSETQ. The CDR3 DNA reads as TGCGCCAGCAAGCCCGACCCGACAGGCGAATGGGCTTTCTTT. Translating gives CASKPDPTGEWAFF. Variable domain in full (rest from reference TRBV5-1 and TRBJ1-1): KAGVTQTPRYLIKTRGQQVTLSCSPISGHRSVSWYQQTPGQGLQFLFEYFSETQRNKGNFPGRFSGRQFSNSRSEMNVSTLELGDSALYLCASKPDPTGEWAFFGQGTRLTVV.

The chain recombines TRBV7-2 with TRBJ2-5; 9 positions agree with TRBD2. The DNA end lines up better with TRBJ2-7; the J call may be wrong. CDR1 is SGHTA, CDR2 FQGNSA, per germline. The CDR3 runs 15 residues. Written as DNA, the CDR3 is TGTGCCAGCAGCTTAGCTAGCGGGAGCGCCTACGAGCAGTACTTC. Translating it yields CASSLASGSAYEQYF.

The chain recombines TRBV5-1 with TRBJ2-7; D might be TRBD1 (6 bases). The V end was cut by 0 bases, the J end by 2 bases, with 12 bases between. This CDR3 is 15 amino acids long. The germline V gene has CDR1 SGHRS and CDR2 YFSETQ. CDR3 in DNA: TGCGCCAGCAGCTTGGCACGGGACACAACCTACGAGCAGTACTTC. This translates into CASSLARDTTYEQYF.

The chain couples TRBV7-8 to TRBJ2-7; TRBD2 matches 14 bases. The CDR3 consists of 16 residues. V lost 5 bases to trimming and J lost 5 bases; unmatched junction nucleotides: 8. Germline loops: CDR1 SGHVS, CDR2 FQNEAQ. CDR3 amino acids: CASSPTGLAGVHEQYF. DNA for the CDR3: TGTGCCAGCAGCCCAACGGGACTAGCGGGAGTTCACGAGCAGTACTTC. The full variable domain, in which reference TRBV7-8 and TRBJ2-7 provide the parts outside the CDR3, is GAGVSQSPRYKVAKRGQDVALRCDPISGHVSLFWYQQALGQGPEFLTYFQNEAQLDKSGLPSDRFFAERPEGSVSTLKIQRTQQEDSAVYLCASSPTGLAGVHEQYFGPGTRLTVT.

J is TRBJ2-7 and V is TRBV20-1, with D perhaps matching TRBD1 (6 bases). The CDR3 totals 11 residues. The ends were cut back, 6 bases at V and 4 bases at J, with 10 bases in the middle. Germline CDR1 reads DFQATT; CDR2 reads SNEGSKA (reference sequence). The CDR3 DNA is TGCAGTGCGCCTACAGGGTACGAGCAGTACTTC. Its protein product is CSAPTGYEQYF.

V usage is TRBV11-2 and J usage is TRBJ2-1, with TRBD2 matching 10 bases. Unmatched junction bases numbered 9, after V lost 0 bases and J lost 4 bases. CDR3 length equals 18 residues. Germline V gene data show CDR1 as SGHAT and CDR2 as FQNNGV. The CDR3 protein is CASSLDTVAGGSYNEQFF. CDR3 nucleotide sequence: TGTGCCAGCAGCTTAGATACGGTAGCGGGAGGATCTTACAATGAGCAGTTCTTC.

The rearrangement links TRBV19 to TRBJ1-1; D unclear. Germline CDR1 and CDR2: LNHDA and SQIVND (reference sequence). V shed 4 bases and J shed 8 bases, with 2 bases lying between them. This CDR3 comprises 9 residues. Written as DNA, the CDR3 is TGTGCCAGTAGTACAGAAGCTTTCTTT. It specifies CASSTEAFF. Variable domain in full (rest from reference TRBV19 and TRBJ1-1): DGGITQSPKYLFRKEGQNVTLSCEQNLNHDAMYWYRQDPGQGLRLIYYSQIVNDFQKGDIAEGYSVSREKKESFPLTVTSAQKNPTAFYLCASSTEAFFGQGTRLTVV.

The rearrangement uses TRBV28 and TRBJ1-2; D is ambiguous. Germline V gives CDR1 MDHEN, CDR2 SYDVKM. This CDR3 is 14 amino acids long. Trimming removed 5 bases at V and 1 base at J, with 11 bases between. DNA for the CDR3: TGTGCCAGCAGTCCCCCGCATTTTAACTATGGCTACACCTTC. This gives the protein CASSPPHFNYGYTF.

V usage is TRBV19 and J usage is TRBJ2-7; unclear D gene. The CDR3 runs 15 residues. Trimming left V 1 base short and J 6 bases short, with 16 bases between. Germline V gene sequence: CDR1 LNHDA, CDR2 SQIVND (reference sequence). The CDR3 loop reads CASSIGFRGTGEQYF. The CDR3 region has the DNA TGTGCCAGTAGTATAGGGTTCAGAGGTACGGGCGAGCAGTACTTC.

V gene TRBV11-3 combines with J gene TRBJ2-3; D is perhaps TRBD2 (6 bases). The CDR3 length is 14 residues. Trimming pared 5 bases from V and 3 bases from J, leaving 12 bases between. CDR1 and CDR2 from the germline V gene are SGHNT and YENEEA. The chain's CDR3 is CASSRDLMTDTQYF. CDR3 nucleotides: TGTGCCAGCAGCAGGGACTTAATGACAGATACGCAGTATTTT.

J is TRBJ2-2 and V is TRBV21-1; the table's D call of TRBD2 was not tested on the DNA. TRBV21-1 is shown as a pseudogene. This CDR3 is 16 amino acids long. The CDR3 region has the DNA TGTGCCAGCTCGGCTAGCGGGAGAGCGAACACCGGGGAGCTGTTTTTT. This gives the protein CASSASGRANTGELFF.

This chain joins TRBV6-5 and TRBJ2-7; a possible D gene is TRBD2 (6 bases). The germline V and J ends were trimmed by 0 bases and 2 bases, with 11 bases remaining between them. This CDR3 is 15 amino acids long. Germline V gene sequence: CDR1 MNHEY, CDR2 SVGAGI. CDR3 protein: CASSYSAAGTYEQYF. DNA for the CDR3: TGTGCCAGCAGTTACTCGGCGGCGGGGACCTACGAGCAGTACTTC.

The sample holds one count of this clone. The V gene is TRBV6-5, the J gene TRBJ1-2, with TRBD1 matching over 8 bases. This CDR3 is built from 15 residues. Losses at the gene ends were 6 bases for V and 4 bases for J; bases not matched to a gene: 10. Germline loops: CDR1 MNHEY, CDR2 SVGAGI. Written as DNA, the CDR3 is TGTGCCAGCAGCGCGATGGACAGGGTCGGCTATGGCTACACCTTC. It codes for CASSAMDRVGYGYTF.

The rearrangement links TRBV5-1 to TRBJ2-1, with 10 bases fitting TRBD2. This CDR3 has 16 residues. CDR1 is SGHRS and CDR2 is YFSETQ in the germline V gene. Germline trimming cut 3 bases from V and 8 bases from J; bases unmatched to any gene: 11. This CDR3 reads CASSSPVASGSHEQFF. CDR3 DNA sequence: TGCGCCAGCAGCTCCCCCGTGGCTAGCGGGAGCCATGAGCAGTTCTTC.

This chain's CDR3 is CASSLGMNTEAFF. The CDR3 region has the DNA TGTGCCAGCAGCTTAGGTATGAACACTGAAGCTTTCTTT. This chain uses TRBV7-3 with TRBJ1-1; D uncertain. This CDR3 region has 13 residues. From germline, CDR1 is SGHTA and CDR2 FQGTGA. Trimming shortened V by 2 bases and J by 0 bases, and 4 bases separated the two germline ends.

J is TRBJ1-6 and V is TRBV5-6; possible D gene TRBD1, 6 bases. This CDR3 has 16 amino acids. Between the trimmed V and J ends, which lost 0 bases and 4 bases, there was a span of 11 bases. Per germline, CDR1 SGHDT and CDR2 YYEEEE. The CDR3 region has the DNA TGTGCCAGCAGCTTGGAACAGGGAAAATATAATTCACCCCTCCACTTT. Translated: CASSLEQGKYNSPLHF.

Written as DNA, the CDR3 is TGCAGTGCTATGCGGGTTGAGCAGTACTTC. Its protein is CSAMRVEQYF. This chain joins TRBV20-1 and TRBJ2-7; TRBD2 is a possible D gene (5 bases). The V end lost 4 bases, the J end lost 7 bases, and 8 bases lay between the germline ends. Germline V lookup: CDR1 DFQATT, CDR2 SNEGSKA (reference sequence). The CDR3 has 10 residues.

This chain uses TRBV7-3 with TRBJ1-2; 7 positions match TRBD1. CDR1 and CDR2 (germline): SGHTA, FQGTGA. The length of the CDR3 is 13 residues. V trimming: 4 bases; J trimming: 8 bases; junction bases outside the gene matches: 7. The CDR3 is CASSSYDREGYTF. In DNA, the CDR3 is TGTGCCAGCAGCTCATACGACAGGGAAGGCTACACCTTC.

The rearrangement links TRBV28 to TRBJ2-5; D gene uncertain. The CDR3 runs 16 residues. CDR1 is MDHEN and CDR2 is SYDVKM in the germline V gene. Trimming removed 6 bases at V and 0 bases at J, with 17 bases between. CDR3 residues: CASSPNKDRYQETQYF. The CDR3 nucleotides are TGTGCCAGCAGCCCCAACAAGGATCGGTACCAAGAGACCCAGTACTTC. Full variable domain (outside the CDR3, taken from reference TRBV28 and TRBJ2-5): DVKVTQSSRYLVKRTGEKVFLECVQDMDHENMFWYRQDPGLGLRLIYFSYDVKMKEKGDIPEGYSVSREKKERFSLILESASTNQTSMYLCASSPNKDRYQETQYFGPGTRLLVL.

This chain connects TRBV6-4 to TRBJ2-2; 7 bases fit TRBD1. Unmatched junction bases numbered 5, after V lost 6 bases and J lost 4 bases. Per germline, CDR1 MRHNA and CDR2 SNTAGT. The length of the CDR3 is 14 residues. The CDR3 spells CASRRDSGTGELFF. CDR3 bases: TGTGCCAGCAGAAGGGACAGCGGCACCGGGGAGCTGTTTTTT.

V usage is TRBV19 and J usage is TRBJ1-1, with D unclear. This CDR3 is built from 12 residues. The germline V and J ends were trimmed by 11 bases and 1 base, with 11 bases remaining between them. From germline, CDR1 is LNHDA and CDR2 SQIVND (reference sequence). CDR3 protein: CAARDWNTEAFF. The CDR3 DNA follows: TGTGCCGCACGAGACTGGAACACTGAAGCTTTCTTT.

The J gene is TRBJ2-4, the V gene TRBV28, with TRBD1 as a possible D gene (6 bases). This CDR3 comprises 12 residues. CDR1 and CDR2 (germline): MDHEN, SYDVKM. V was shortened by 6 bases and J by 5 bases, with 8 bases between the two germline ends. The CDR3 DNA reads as TGTGCCAGCAGCCGACAGGAAAACATTCAGTACTTC. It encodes CASSRQENIQYF.

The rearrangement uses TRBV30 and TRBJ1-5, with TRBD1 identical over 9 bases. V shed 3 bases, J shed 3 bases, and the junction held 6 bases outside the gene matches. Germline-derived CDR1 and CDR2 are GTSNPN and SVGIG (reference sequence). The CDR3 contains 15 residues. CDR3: CAWRSGQGLNQPQHF. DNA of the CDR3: TGTGCCTGGAGAAGCGGACAGGGGCTCAATCAGCCCCAGCATTTT.

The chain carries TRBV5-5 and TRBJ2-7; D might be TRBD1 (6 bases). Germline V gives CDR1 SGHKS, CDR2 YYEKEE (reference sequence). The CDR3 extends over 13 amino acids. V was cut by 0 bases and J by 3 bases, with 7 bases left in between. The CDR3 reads CASSLVTGYEQYF. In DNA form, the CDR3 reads TGTGCCAGCAGCTTGGTGACAGGCTACGAGCAGTACTTC.

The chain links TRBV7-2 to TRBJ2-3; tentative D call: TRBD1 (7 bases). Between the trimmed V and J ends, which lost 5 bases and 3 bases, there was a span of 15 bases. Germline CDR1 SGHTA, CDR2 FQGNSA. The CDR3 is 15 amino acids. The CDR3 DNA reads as TGTGCCAGCAGCCCCTCGACAGGGAGGACAGATACGCAGTATTTT. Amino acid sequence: CASSPSTGRTDTQYF.

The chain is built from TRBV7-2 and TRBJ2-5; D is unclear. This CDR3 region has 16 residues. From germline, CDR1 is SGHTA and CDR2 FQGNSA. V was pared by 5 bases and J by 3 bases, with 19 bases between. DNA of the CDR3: TGTGCCAGCAGCCCAAATCCCCAAAGACCCAAAGAGACCCAGTACTTC. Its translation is CASSPNPQRPKETQYF.

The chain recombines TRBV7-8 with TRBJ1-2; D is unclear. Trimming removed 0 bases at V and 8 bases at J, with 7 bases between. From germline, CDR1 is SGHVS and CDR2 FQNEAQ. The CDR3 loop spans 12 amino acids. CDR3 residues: CASSLAGGGYTF. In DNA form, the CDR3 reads TGTGCCAGCAGCTTAGCGGGAGGGGGCTACACCTTC. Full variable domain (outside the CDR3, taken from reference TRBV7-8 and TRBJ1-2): GAGVSQSPRYKVAKRGQDVALRCDPISGHVSLFWYQQALGQGPEFLTYFQNEAQLDKSGLPSDRFFAERPEGSVSTLKIQRTQQEDSAVYLCASSLAGGGYTFGSGTRLTVV.

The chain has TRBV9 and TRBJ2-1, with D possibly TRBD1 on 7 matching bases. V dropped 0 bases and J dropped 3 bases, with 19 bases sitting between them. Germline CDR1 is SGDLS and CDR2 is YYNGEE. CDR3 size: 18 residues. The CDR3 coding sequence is TGTGCCAGCAGCGTAGTAGCCAGGGGGAGGTCCCTCTACAATGAGCAGTTCTTC. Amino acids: CASSVVARGRSLYNEQFF.